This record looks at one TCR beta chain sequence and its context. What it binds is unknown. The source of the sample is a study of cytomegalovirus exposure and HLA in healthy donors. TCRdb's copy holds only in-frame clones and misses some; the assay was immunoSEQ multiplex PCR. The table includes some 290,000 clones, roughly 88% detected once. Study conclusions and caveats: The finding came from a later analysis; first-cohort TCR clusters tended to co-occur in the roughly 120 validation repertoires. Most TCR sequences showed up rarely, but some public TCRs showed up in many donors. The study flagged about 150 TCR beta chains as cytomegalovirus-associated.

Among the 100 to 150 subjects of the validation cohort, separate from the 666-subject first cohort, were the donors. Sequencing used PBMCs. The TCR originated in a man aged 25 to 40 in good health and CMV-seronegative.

Here the CDR3 DNA reads TGTGCCAGCAGCCCGCCGCAGAGACACTCCTACGAGCAGTACTTC. This codes for CASSPPQRHSYEQYF. The chain carries TRBV28 and TRBJ2-7, with unresolved D. The CDR3 totals 15 residues. In germline, CDR1 is MDHEN, CDR2 SYDVKM. Trimming removed 6 bases at V and 0 bases at J, with 15 bases between.